This T cell receptor beta chain originates from a study of T cell repertoires in cytomegalovirus infection. Each CDR3 protein gets one entry after TCRdb re-called the reads with MiXCR. The sample yields 680,000 or so distinct CDR3 sequences, 35% to 45% seen once. Trimming removed 3 bases from V and 7 bases from J, with 10 bases in between. The V gene's germline CDR1 is LNHDA and CDR2 SQIVND (reference sequence). The length of the CDR3 is 12 residues. The material sequenced was PBMCs. The clonotype comes from a human donor in good health (CMV status not recorded). Some clones in this sample may be carry-over from other donors' samples. The V gene is TRBV19, the J gene TRBJ2-7; D unclear. The CDR3 bases are TGTGCCAGTAGTATGAACCTTGGGGAGCAGTACTTC. Encoded protein: CASSMNLGEQYF.